This entry concerns a single T cell receptor (beta chain). The data originate from a study of radiotherapy plus CTLA-4 blockade in lung cancer. Study-wide context: Objective responses were documented in around 18% of patients, with disease control in just over 30%.

J lost 2 bases, V lost 3 bases, and 3 bases had no gene match. From germline, CDR1 is SEHNR and CDR2 FQNEAQ (reference sequence). This CDR3 region has 15 residues. Sequenced by immunoSEQ multiplex PCR; TCRdb stores in-frame clones only, minus some. The data contain roughly 51,000 clones, 65% to 90% of them seen just once; the ten biggest clones take up 15% to 20%. The study treated chemo-refractory metastatic non-small-cell lung cancer patients with focal radiation plus ipilimumab CTLA-4 blockade. The chain carries TRBV7-9 and TRBJ2-7, with 11 bases identical to TRBD2. This sample comprised peripheral blood, obtained from a patient treated with radiotherapy plus ipilimumab. This TCR derives from a human donor with non-small cell lung cancer that progressed on radiotherapy plus ipilimumab. Some clones in this sample may be carry-over from other donors' samples. In DNA form, the CDR3 reads TGTGCCAGCAGCTTTCTAGCGGGAGGACCCTACGAGCAGTACTTC. Translated: CASSFLAGGPYEQYF.